The entry that follows covers one T cell receptor (beta chain) sequence. Its antigen is not identified. The data are from a study of cytomegalovirus exposure and HLA in healthy donors. Per germline, CDR1 SGHRS and CDR2 YFSETQ. The length of the CDR3 is 15 residues. The junction had 7 bases not matched to a gene; V was cut back by 4 bases and J by 7 bases. Study-level points and caveats: Immune exposure information available was restricted to CMV serostatus. In an earlier analysis, about 90% or about 30%: the productive usage of most TCR beta V segments.

The PCR ran on 60 Vbeta and 13 Jbeta primers. The protocol was immunoSEQ multiplex PCR, while the TCRdb copy is restricted to in-frame clones and leaves out a portion. The sample shows about 200,000 clones, roughly 84% of them seen only once. This receptor was identified in a man aged 45-65 years in good health and CMV-seronegative. The material sequenced was PBMCs. J is TRBJ1-4 and V is TRBV5-1; 10 bases are shared with TRBD1. CDR3 nucleotides: TGCGCCAGCAGCCAACGGACAGGGGGTGGTGAAAAACTGTTTTTT. Its protein product is CASSQRTGGGEKLFF.